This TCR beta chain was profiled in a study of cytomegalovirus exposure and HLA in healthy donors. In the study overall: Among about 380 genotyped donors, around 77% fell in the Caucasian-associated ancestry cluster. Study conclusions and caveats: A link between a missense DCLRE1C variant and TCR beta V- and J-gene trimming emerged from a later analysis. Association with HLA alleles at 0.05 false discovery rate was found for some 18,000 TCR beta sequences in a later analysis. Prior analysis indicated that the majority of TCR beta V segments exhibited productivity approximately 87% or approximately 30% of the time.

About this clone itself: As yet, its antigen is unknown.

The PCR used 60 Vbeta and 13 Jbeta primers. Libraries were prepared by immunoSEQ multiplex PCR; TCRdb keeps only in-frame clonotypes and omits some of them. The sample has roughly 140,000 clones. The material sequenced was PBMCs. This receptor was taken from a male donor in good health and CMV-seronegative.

The CDR3 DNA sequence: TGTGCCAGCTCAACGGGGGAGTCCTACGAGCAGTACTTC. This gives the protein CASSTGESYEQYF. The chain employs TRBV18 and TRBJ2-7; tentatively, D is TRBD2 (6 bases). V was clipped by 5 bases and J by 1 base, with 9 bases between them. The CDR3 extends over 13 amino acids. Germline CDR1 KGHSH, CDR2 LQKENI.